These T cell receptor beta chains were read from a single sample in a study of T cells in Graves' hyperthyroidism and ophthalmopathy. TCRdb recomputed calls from the multiplex PCR reads with MiXCR, one row per CDR3 protein. Among some 370,000 distinct CDR3 sequences listed, about an eighth were seen once. Sequences were obtained from blood. These receptors were obtained from a man aged 50 or older with Graves' ophthalmopathy. CDR3s include the opening cysteine and the closing phenylalanine or tryptophan. Part of the rows lack a size; the others show once, few, many or a class for expanded clones.

J gene: TRBJ1-4; V gene: TRBV25-1; clone size: many; CDR3 protein: CASSSLAGTNEKLFF
J gene: TRBJ2-7; V gene: TRBV4-1; clone size: NA; CDR3 protein: CASSDYLGDEQYF
J gene: TRBJ1-5; V gene: TRBV6-1; clone size: few; CDR3 protein: CASSSLRNQPQHF
J gene: TRBJ2-3; V gene: TRBV5-5; clone size: many; CDR3 protein: CASSSGQGIPGTDTQYF
J gene: TRBJ2-7; V gene: TRBV28; clone size: many; CDR3 protein: CASSLLNEQYF
J gene: TRBJ2-2; V gene: TRBV25-1; clone size: many; CDR3 protein: CASSEGDRDTGELFF
J gene: TRBJ2-7; V gene: TRBV10-2; clone size: many; CDR3 protein: CASEGLAGGRSEQYF
J gene: TRBJ2-7; V gene: TRBV6-2/TRBV6-3; clone size: many; CDR3 protein: CASSYSALGYEQYF
J gene: TRBJ2-1; V gene: TRBV2; clone size: many; CDR3 protein: CASSEEGYLEQFF
J gene: TRBJ2-7; V gene: TRBV12-3/TRBV12-4; clone size: many; CDR3 protein: CASSGTGGFMEQYF
J gene: TRBJ2-1; V gene: TRBV7-8; clone size: many; CDR3 protein: CASSLDGIPTYNEQFF
J gene: TRBJ1-3; V gene: TRBV28; clone size: NA; CDR3 protein: CASSFVQGVIFGSGNTIYF
J gene: TRBJ2-1; V gene: TRBV28; clone size: NA; CDR3 protein: CASSSGNYDEQFF
J gene: TRBJ2-1; V gene: TRBV28; clone size: many; CDR3 protein: CASGLGGLGYNEQFF
J gene: TRBJ2-1; V gene: TRBV18; clone size: many; CDR3 protein: CASSPFSGRGEQFF
J gene: TRBJ2-7; V gene: TRBV6-1; clone size: many; CDR3 protein: CASSERNRDYEQYF
J gene: TRBJ1-1; V gene: TRBV20-1; clone size: many; CDR3 protein: CSASPGGGNTEAFF
J gene: TRBJ2-1; V gene: TRBV6-2/TRBV6-3; clone size: NA; CDR3 protein: CTSGAEGYNEQFF
J gene: TRBJ2-3; V gene: TRBV9; clone size: few; CDR3 protein: CASSATGSTSTDTQYF
J gene: TRBJ2-1; V gene: TRBV2; clone size: many; CDR3 protein: CASKGSSGAYNEQFF
J gene: TRBJ2-2; V gene: TRBV24-1; clone size: once; CDR3 protein: CATSDPGTVNTGELFF
J gene: TRBJ2-7; V gene: TRBV12-3/TRBV12-4; clone size: many; CDR3 protein: CASSSPGIEQYF
J gene: TRBJ2-1; V gene: TRBV5-1; clone size: many; CDR3 protein: CASSLVGGDGLAGGHNEQFF
J gene: TRBJ1-1; V gene: TRBV29-1; clone size: NA; CDR3 protein: CSVEGVSMNTEAFF
J gene: TRBJ2-1; V gene: TRBV3-1; clone size: many; CDR3 protein: CASSPRDRGRFEQFF
J gene: TRBJ2-3; V gene: TRBV6-1; clone size: NA; CDR3 protein: CASSNVKQGMGTDTQYF
J gene: TRBJ2-5; V gene: TRBV2; clone size: many; CDR3 protein: CASTEGSSVETQYF
J gene: TRBJ1-6; V gene: TRBV5-1; clone size: many; CDR3 protein: CASSLGDRTGNSPLHF
J gene: TRBJ2-7; V gene: TRBV7-2; clone size: many; CDR3 protein: CASSLVRGSYYEQYF
J gene: TRBJ2-7; V gene: TRBV6-1; clone size: NA; CDR3 protein: CASSQLRQGTEQYF
J gene: TRBJ2-3; V gene: TRBV3-1; clone size: NA; CDR3 protein: CASSPRGGVSTDTQYF
J gene: TRBJ2-1; V gene: TRBV20-1; clone size: NA; CDR3 protein: CSPRLAQYNEQFF
J gene: TRBJ1-2; V gene: TRBV19; clone size: NA; CDR3 protein: CASSRAGSNYGYTF
J gene: TRBJ1-1; V gene: TRBV11-2; clone size: many; CDR3 protein: CASSLVPRGRGATEAFF
J gene: TRBJ2-5; V gene: TRBV6-2/TRBV6-3; clone size: NA; CDR3 protein: CASRQGASKETQYF
J gene: TRBJ2-4; V gene: TRBV2; clone size: many; CDR3 protein: CASTEWAKNIQYF
J gene: TRBJ2-1; V gene: TRBV27; clone size: many; CDR3 protein: CASRQPPVSSPYNEQFF
J gene: TRBJ2-6; V gene: TRBV20-1; clone size: few; CDR3 protein: CSARPSGTGVPNVLTF
J gene: TRBJ2-1; V gene: TRBV6-1; clone size: NA; CDR3 protein: CASSVKGFSYNEQFF
J gene: TRBJ2-7; V gene: TRBV18; clone size: few; CDR3 protein: CASSPLSREVSYEQYF
J gene: TRBJ1-1; V gene: TRBV28; clone size: many; CDR3 protein: CASSSPFLSAFF
J gene: TRBJ2-4; V gene: TRBV20-1; clone size: NA; CDR3 protein: CSARVFGTTAKNIQYF
J gene: TRBJ2-1; V gene: TRBV27; clone size: many; CDR3 protein: CASSTSLAVTGKVSVNNEQFF
J gene: TRBJ2-7; V gene: TRBV28; clone size: many; CDR3 protein: CASSLSRSGEQYF